This entry is about one T cell receptor beta chain. This sample was taken from a study of CD8 T cells in Susac syndrome. When the RNA was reverse transcribed, random hexamers were used with an input of roughly 0.45 to 1 ug. TCRdb fed the immunoSEQ multiplex PCR reads into MiXCR, producing one record per CDR3 protein. The sample has about 300,000 distinct CDR3 sequences, over 75% seen once. This clonotype was sampled from a human donor with multiple sclerosis. Sequenced material: CD8+ T cells from PBMCs.

CDR3 residues: CASSHSPRDRLGNEKLFF. The CDR3 bases are TGTGCCAGCAGCCACTCCCCGCGGGACAGGCTTGGTAATGAAAAACTGTTTTTT. The rearrangement uses TRBV7-9 and TRBJ1-4, with TRBD1 matching over 8 bases. The CDR3 has 18 amino acids. With V trimmed by 5 bases and J by 4 bases, 15 bases remained unmatched. CDR1 and CDR2 (germline): SEHNR, FQNEAQ (reference sequence).